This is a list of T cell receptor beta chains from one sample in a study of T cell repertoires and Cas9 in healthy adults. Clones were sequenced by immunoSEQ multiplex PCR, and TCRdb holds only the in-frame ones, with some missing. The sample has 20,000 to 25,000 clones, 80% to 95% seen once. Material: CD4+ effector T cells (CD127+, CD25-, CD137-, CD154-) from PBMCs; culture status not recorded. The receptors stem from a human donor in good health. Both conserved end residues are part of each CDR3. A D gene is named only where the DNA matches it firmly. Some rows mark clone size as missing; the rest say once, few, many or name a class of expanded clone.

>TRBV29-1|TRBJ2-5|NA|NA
TGCAGCGCCGGGAAGGGGGCGGGGGAGACCCAGTACTTC
CSAGKGAGETQYF
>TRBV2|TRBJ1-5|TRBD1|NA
TGTGCCAGCAGTCCACAGGGGGCTGACCAGCCCCAGCATTTT
CASSPQGADQPQHF
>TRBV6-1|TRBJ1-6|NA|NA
TGTGCCAGCAGTGAAACACAGGGCTCTAATTCACCCCTCCACTTT
CASSETQGSNSPLHF
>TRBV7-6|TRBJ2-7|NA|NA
TGTGCCAGCAGCGGATCGGGACGGTCTAACGAATCCCACTACGAGCAGTACTTC
CASSGSGRSNESHYEQYF
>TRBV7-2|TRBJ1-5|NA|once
TGTGCCAGCAGCTTAGCGGGCAGGGAAGCTCAGCCCCAGCATTTT
CASSLAGREAQPQHF
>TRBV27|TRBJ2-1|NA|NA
TGTGCCAGCAGCTATCGCAGCTACAATGAGCAGTTCTTC
CASSYRSYNEQFF
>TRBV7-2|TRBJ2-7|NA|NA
TGTGCCAGCAGCCCACGTCAGAGCTCCTACGAGCAGTACTTC
CASSPRQSSYEQYF
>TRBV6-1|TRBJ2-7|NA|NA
TGTGCCAGCAGTGAGTTGGGGGTCCGGTCCTACGAGCAGTACTTC
CASSELGVRSYEQYF
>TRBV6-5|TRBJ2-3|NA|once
TGTGCCAGCAGTAGAGGAGGGGGCACAGATACGCAGTATTTT
CASSRGGGTDTQYF
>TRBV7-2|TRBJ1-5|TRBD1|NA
TGTGCCAGCAGCCCCCGAACAGGGGTCAATCAGCCCCAGCATTTT
CASSPRTGVNQPQHF
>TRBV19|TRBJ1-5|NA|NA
TGTGCCAGTAGTATAGATCGGGGAACCCAGCCCCAGCATTTT
CASSIDRGTQPQHF
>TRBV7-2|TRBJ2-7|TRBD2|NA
TGTGCCAGCAGCTTGGGGCGCGGGCGGGGGGACGAGCAGTACTTC
CASSLGRGRGDEQYF
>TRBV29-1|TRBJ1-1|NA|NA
TGCAGCGTTGCGGTTGGGGGGGCGAACACTGAAGCTTTCTTT
CSVAVGGANTEAFF
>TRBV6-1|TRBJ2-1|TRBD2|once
TGTGCCAGCAGTGAAAGGACTAGCGGGATTTGGAGTGAGCAGTTCTTC
CASSERTSGIWSEQFF
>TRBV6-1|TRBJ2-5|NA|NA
TGTGCCAGCAGTGCCCTCAGCGGGCAAGAGACCCAGTACTTC
CASSALSGQETQYF
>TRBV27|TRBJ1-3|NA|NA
TGTGCCAGCAGTTTAGGTCTGAGCCCCGGGAACACCATATATTTT
CASSLGLSPGNTIYF
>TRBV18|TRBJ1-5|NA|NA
TGTGCCAGCTCACTTGGACAGAGCAATCAGCCCCAGCATTTT
CASSLGQSNQPQHF
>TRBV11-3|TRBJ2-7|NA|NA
TGTGCCAGCAGCTTGGGGGGGACAGCTGGGAATAGGGAGCAGTACTTC
CASSLGGTAGNREQYF
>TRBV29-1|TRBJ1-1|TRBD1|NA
TGCAGCGCGCAACCTAGACAGGGAGGGACTGAAGCTTTCTTT
CSAQPRQGGTEAFF
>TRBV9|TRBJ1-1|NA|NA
TGTGCCAGCAGCCCGGAGGTTATAATGAACACTGAAGCTTTCTTT
CASSPEVIMNTEAFF
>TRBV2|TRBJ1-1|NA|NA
TGTGCCAGCAGTATAGCCAACACTGAAGCTTTCTTT
CASSIANTEAFF
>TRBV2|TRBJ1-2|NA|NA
TGTGCCAGCAGTGAGGAGGGCTTAAACTATGGCTACACCTTC
CASSEEGLNYGYTF
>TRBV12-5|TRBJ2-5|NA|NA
TGTGCTAGTGGTTTGGGAGCCCCTCTAGAGACCCAGTACTTC
CASGLGAPLETQYF
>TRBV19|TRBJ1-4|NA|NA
TGTGCCAGTACAGGGGTAACTAATGAAAAACTGTTTTTT
CASTGVTNEKLFF
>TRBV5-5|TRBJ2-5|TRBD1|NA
TGTGCCAGCAGCTTGGACCTGGGACAGGGGGAGGAGACCCAGTACTTC
CASSLDLGQGEETQYF
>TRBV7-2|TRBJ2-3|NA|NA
TGTGCCAGCAGCTTCCCGGAAGAGCTGGGATGGACAGATACGCAGTATTTT
CASSFPEELGWTDTQYF
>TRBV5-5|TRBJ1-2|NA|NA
TGTGCCAGCAGCTTGAGCTTGGGCCCGGACGGAGACTATGGCTACACCTTC
CASSLSLGPDGDYGYTF
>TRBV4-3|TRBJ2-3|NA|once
TGCGCCAGCAGCCAAGATTTGGGGGGTGGGTTGGCTACGCAGTATTTT
CASSQDLGGGLATQYF
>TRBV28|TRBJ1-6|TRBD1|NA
TGTGCCAGCAGTTTACCCATAGGACAGGGGGCGACACCCCTCCACTTT
CASSLPIGQGATPLHF
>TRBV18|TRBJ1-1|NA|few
TGTGCCAGCCGATCCGAGGGGAACACTGAAGCTTTCTTT
CASRSEGNTEAFF
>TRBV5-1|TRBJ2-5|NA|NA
TGCGCCAGCAGCCTTTTAGGAGGGCAAGAGACCCAGTACTTC
CASSLLGGQETQYF
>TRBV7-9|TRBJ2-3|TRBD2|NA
TGTGCCAGCACCGATAAAGGGACTAGCGGGAGGATAACAGATACGCAGTATTTT
CASTDKGTSGRITDTQYF
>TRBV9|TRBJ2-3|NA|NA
TGTGCCAGCAGCGTAGGCTTTGATACGCAGTATTTT
CASSVGFDTQYF
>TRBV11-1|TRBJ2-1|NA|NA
TGTGCCAGCAGCCCCGAGAGAGGGGGGGCCTACAATGAGCAGTTCTTC
CASSPERGGAYNEQFF
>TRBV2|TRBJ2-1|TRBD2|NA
TGTGCGTCCGGACTAGCGGAGAGGAATGAGCAGTTCTTC
CASGLAERNEQFF
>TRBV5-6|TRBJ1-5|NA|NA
TGTGCCAGCAGCTTTAAGTCCAATCAGCCCCAGCATTTT
CASSFKSNQPQHF
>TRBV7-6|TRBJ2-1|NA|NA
TGTGCCAGCAGCTTAGAGGGGCTCGGATACAATGAGCAGTTCTTC
CASSLEGLGYNEQFF
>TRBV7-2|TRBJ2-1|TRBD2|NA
TGTGCCAGCAGCTACACTAGCGGGGTGTATGAGCAGTTCTTC
CASSYTSGVYEQFF
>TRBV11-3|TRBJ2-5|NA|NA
TGTGCCAGCAGCCCCCCCTCGGGGCGGCAAGAGACCCAGTACTTC
CASSPPSGRQETQYF
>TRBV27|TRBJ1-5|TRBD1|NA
TGTGCCAGCAGCCAGGGGGGTCTGACAGGGCGTGGTCAGCCCCAGCATTTT
CASSQGGLTGRGQPQHF
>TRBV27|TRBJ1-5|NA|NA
TGTGCCAGCAGTTCACGGGCCCTTAGCAATCAGCCCCAGCATTTT
CASSSRALSNQPQHF
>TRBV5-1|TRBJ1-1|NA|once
TGCGCCAGCAGCTTGATGGGGCGGGGGAACACTGAAGCTTTCTTT
CASSLMGRGNTEAFF
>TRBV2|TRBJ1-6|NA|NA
TGTGCCAGCATCAAGGACACCGGGGGATATAATTCACCCCTCCACTTT
CASIKDTGGYNSPLHF
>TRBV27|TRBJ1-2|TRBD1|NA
TGTGCCAGCAGTTCAACAGGGGTTCCGGGTGGCTACACCTTC
CASSSTGVPGGYTF
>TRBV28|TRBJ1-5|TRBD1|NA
TGTGCCAGCAGTGTGGACAGGGGGAGCAATCAGCCCCAGCATTTT
CASSVDRGSNQPQHF
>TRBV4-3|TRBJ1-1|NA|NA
TGCGCCAGCAGCCAAGAGGGATGGATGGTAGAGGCCATGAACACTGAAGCTTTCTTT
CASSQEGWMVEAMNTEAFF
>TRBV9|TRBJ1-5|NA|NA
TGTGCCAGCAGCCCCGGGAACAGGGAGTTTAATCAGCCCCAGCATTTT
CASSPGNREFNQPQHF
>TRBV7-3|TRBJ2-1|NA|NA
TGTGCCAGCAGCCAGGGGTTATCCTACAATGAGCAGTTCTTC
CASSQGLSYNEQFF
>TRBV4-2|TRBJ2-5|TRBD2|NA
TGTGCCAGCAGCCCTGGGACTAGCGCCCACCAGGAGACCCAGTACTTC
CASSPGTSAHQETQYF
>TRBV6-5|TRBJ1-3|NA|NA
TGTGCCAGCAGTTACTCGAGGAGTATAGGCGGAAACACCATATATTTT
CASSYSRSIGGNTIYF
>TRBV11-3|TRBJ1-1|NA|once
TGTGCCAGCAGGTCTAGGTGGGGGCCACCAGCACTCGGAGCTTTCTTT
CASRSRWGPPALGAFF
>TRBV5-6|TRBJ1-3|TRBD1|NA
TGTGCCAGCAGCGGGACAGTTTACTCTGGAAACACCATATATTTT
CASSGTVYSGNTIYF
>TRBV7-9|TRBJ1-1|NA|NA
TGTGCCAGCACCCGCGAGGGGCTTCGGGGGACTGAAGCTTTCTTT
CASTREGLRGTEAFF
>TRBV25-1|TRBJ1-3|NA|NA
TGTGCCAGCAGGGACATTGGAAACACCATATATTTT
CASRDIGNTIYF